Listed here are 17 T cell receptor beta chains from one sample, sequenced in a study of blood T cell repertoires in COVID-19. This table comes from immunoSEQ multiplex PCR, and its TCRdb copy is limited to in-frame clones, with some not included. Altogether 70,000 to 90,000 clones are present, roughly 80% being singletons, with the ten largest covering about 10%. The sequenced material came from peripheral blood. Source of these receptors: a human donor in a cohort sampled during active COVID-19.

This clone was seen more than once but under ten times. The chain is built from TRBV6-5 and TRBJ1-1; 8 bases fit TRBD1. The CDR3 length is 11 residues. Germline CDR1 and CDR2: MNHEY and SVGAGI. J gave up 9 bases and V 5 bases, and 2 bases lay outside the gene matches. CDR3 residues: CASSTGGKAFF. The DNA of the CDR3 is TGTGCCAGCAGTACAGGGGGGAAAGCTTTCTTT.

V gene TRBV19 combines with J gene TRBJ1-6; D possibly corresponds to TRBD1 (5 bases). Trimming stripped 0 bases from V and 10 bases from J, with 13 bases between. The CDR3 has 15 amino acids. The germline CDR1 and CDR2 sequences are LNHDA and SQIVND (reference sequence). This CDR3 is CASSIDQGGRSPLHF. In nucleotides, the CDR3 is TGTGCCAGTAGTATAGATCAGGGAGGGCGATCACCCCTCCACTTT.

The V gene is TRBV25-1, the J gene TRBJ1-2, with a possible D match to TRBD1 (6 bases). Germline V lookup: CDR1 MGHDK, CDR2 SYGVNS. The CDR3 spans 13 residues. V lost 8 bases, J lost 8 bases, and 18 bases lay in between. As DNA, the CDR3 is TGTGCCAGCGGAGAGGGGGGGCGTGACGGCTACACCTTC. Translated: CASGEGGRDGYTF.

The V call is TRBV9, the J call TRBJ2-7; TRBD1 matches 8 bases. The length of the CDR3 is 16 residues. The J segment lost 6 bases and the V segment lost 3 bases, leaving 14 bases of the junction unmatched. From germline, CDR1 is SGDLS and CDR2 YYNGEE. The CDR3 DNA follows: TGTGCCAGCAGCGAAAGGACAGGGTCCCTCAGATCCGAGCAGTACTTC. Amino acid sequence: CASSERTGSLRSEQYF.

Only a few counts were recorded for this clone. The chain couples TRBV30 to TRBJ2-7, with 7 bases fitting TRBD2. CDR1 and CDR2 (germline): GTSNPN, SVGIG (reference sequence). This CDR3 is 14 amino acids long. The V segment lost 2 bases and the J segment 2 bases; nucleotides outside the gene matches: 6. This CDR3 is CAWSLTSPTYEQYF. CDR3 in DNA: TGTGCCTGGAGTTTGACTAGCCCTACCTACGAGCAGTACTTC. The full variable domain, with the rest looked up from reference TRBV30 and TRBJ2-7, is SQTIHQWPATLVQPVGSPLSLECTVEGTSNPNLYWYRQAAGRGLQLLFYSVGIGQISSEVPQNLSASRPQDRQFILSSKKLLLSDSGFYLCAWSLTSPTYEQYFGPGTRLTVT.

This clone was counted a single time. Compared with germline, one end of the junction differs, possibly owing to a read error. The genes are TRBV7-7 and TRBJ2-1; D may be TRBD1 (6 bases). The CDR3 spans 15 residues. The germline CDR1 and CDR2 sequences are SSHAT and FNYEAQ (reference sequence). The CDR3 DNA sequence: TGTGCTAGCAGCCCCCGGGACACCCGACCGGGTGAGCAGTTCTTC. It codes for CASSPRDTRPGEQFF. The full variable domain, with the rest looked up from reference TRBV7-7 and TRBJ2-1, is GAGVSQSPRYKVTKRGQDVTLRCDPISSHATLYWYQQALGQGPEFLTYFNYEAQPDKSGLPSDRFSAERPEGSISTLTIQRTEQRDSAMYRCASSPRDTRPGEQFFGPGTRLTVL.

The chain couples TRBV21-1 to TRBJ2-3; TRBD2, the D gene given by the table, was not confirmed from the DNA. TRBV21-1 is termed a pseudogene. The CDR3 has 15 amino acids. In nucleotides, the CDR3 is TGTGCCAGCAGCAAAGTCATAGTCGGGGTAGATACGCAGTATTTT. It codes for CASSKVIVGVDTQYF.

The gene calls are TRBV7-9 and TRBJ1-3; TRBD1 might be the D (6 bases). Trimming took 6 bases from V and 0 from J, leaving 21 bases between them. Germline loops: CDR1 SEHNR, CDR2 FQNEAQ (reference sequence). The CDR3 is 18 amino acids. CDR3: CASRVPTGGLSSGNTIYF. Written as DNA, the CDR3 is TGTGCCAGCAGGGTCCCCACGGGGGGGCTAAGCTCTGGAAACACCATATATTTT.

The J gene is TRBJ1-6, the V gene TRBV30; D might be TRBD1 (6 bases). Germline CDR1 is GTSNPN and CDR2 is SVGIG (reference sequence). The V end was cut by 7 bases, the J end by 6 bases, with 19 bases between. The length of the CDR3 is 15 residues. CDR3 region: CALMTGTNFNSPLHF. DNA of the CDR3: TGTGCCTTGATGACCGGGACAAATTTTAATTCACCCCTCCACTTT.

This clone was detected only once. The CDR3 here is CASTLDPSSTDTQYF. The CDR3 coding sequence is TGTGCCAGCACCCTAGACCCAAGTAGCACAGATACGCAGTATTTT. The rearrangement joins TRBV6-5 to TRBJ2-3; D is ambiguous. Looked up from germline, CDR1 is MNHEY and CDR2 is SVGAGI. Trimming took off 7 bases at V and 0 bases at J, with 14 bases between the two ends. This CDR3 spans 15 amino acids.

The chain's CDR3 is CASSSTLPGAFF. In DNA form, the CDR3 reads TGTGCCAGTAGTTCCACACTACCGGGAGCTTTCTTT. The V call is TRBV19, the J call TRBJ1-1, with unresolved D. The germline CDR1 and CDR2 sequences are LNHDA and SQIVND (reference sequence). The CDR3 contains 12 residues. The germline V and J ends were trimmed by 5 bases and 10 bases, with 14 bases remaining between them. The full variable domain, rest sourced from reference TRBV19 and TRBJ1-1, is DGGITQSPKYLFRKEGQNVTLSCEQNLNHDAMYWYRQDPGQGLRLIYYSQIVNDFQKGDIAEGYSVSREKKESFPLTVTSAQKNPTAFYLCASSSTLPGAFFGQGTRLTVV.

This chain links TRBV5-1 with TRBJ2-5, with 9 nucleotides matching TRBD2. CDR3 length: 15 amino acids. V lost 1 base and J lost 5; bases outside the gene matches: 6. Germline V gene sequence: CDR1 SGHRS, CDR2 YFSETQ. The DNA of the CDR3 is TGCGCCAGCAGCTTGATAGCGGGAGATCTGGAGACCCAGTACTTC. It specifies CASSLIAGDLETQYF. The full variable domain, rest sourced from reference TRBV5-1 and TRBJ2-5, is KAGVTQTPRYLIKTRGQQVTLSCSPISGHRSVSWYQQTPGQGLQFLFEYFSETQRNKGNFPGRFSGRQFSNSRSEMNVSTLELGDSALYLCASSLIAGDLETQYFGPGTRLLVL.

The chain links TRBV3-1 (or the pseudogene TRBV3-2) to TRBJ1-1; weak D call: TRBD1 (6 bases). The germline V and J ends were trimmed by 4 bases and 5 bases, with 14 bases remaining between them. The germline V gene has CDR1 LGHDT and CDR2 YNNKEL (reference sequence). The CDR3 runs 14 residues. In nucleotides, the CDR3 is TGTGCCAGCAGCCGATCAGGGGTGAGAACTGAAGCTTTCTTT. Amino acid sequence: CASSRSGVRTEAFF.

The chain combines TRBV6-1 with TRBJ1-4; TRBD1 aligns across 8 bases. The trim removed 2 bases at V and 7 bases at J, leaving 6 bases unmatched. Per the germline V gene, CDR1 is MNHNS and CDR2 is SASEGT. There are 15 residues in the CDR3. CDR3 in amino acids: CASSETGGWGEKLFF. The CDR3 region has the DNA TGTGCCAGCAGTGAAACAGGGGGGTGGGGTGAAAAACTGTTTTTT.

This clone was counted only a few times. The CDR3 DNA reads TGTGCCAGCAGTTTATTAGGTCGGGATCGCACTGAAGCTTTCTTT. It codes for CASSLLGRDRTEAFF. The chain carries TRBV28 and TRBJ1-1; D gene unclear. V gave up 1 base and J gave up 4 bases, with 13 bases separating them. The CDR3 contains 15 residues. CDR1 and CDR2 (germline): MDHEN, SYDVKM.

The chain couples TRBV28 to TRBJ1-3; TRBD1 aligns across 8 bases. Germline loops: CDR1 MDHEN, CDR2 SYDVKM. V was clipped by 4 bases and J by 2 bases; unmatched bases: 1. The CDR3 covers 14 residues. Here the CDR3 DNA reads TGTGCCAGCAGTTCGACAGGGGCTGGAAACACCATATATTTT. This sequence encodes CASSSTGAGNTIYF.

This clone was detected once. The V call is TRBV30, the J call TRBJ1-5; TRBD1 aligns across 8 bases. Germline-derived CDR1 and CDR2 are GTSNPN and SVGIG (reference sequence). The trim removed 3 bases at V and 6 bases at J, leaving 7 bases unmatched. The CDR3 extends over 14 amino acids. For the CDR3, the DNA is TGTGCCTGGAGAGCAGGGGGCCTGGGTCAGCCCCAGCATTTT. It translates to CAWRAGGLGQPQHF.